Listed below are T cell receptor beta chains from one sample, sequenced in a study of T cell responses to AZD1222 COVID-19 vaccine. Generated by immunoSEQ multiplex PCR, the TCRdb table keeps only in-frame clones and is missing some. The profile shows about 110,000 clones, roughly 86% of them singletons. This specimen was peripheral blood, taken on day 0 of AZD1222 vaccination. The receptors here all came from an adult in good health. CDR3s include the opening cysteine and the closing phenylalanine or tryptophan. Fields, in order: D gene, clone size, V gene, J gene, CDR3 DNA, CDR3 protein. A D gene is named only where the DNA matches it firmly. The size field is filled for only some rows; it gives once, few, many or a size class.

D gene: .; clone size: .; V gene: TRBV28; J gene: TRBJ1-4; CDR3 DNA: TGTGCCAGCAGTTTAAGGCAACTGATGGGGGTATTGGAAAAACTGTTTTTT; CDR3 protein: CASSLRQLMGVLEKLFF
D gene: .; clone size: .; V gene: TRBV6-2/TRBV6-3; J gene: TRBJ1-4; CDR3 DNA: TGTGCCAGCAGCCAACGGCGGGTCGCAACTAATGAAAAACTGTTTTTT; CDR3 protein: CASSQRRVATNEKLFF
D gene: TRBD1; clone size: .; V gene: TRBV20-1; J gene: TRBJ1-6; CDR3 DNA: TGCAGTGCTAGTTCAGGGGGCGCCCGCTCCTATAATTCACCCCTCCACTTT; CDR3 protein: CSASSGGARSYNSPLHF
D gene: .; clone size: .; V gene: TRBV19; J gene: TRBJ1-5; CDR3 DNA: TGTGCCAGTAGTATGTCGCAGGGCAGCAATCAGCCCCAGCATTTT; CDR3 protein: CASSMSQGSNQPQHF
D gene: .; clone size: few; V gene: TRBV30; J gene: TRBJ1-1; CDR3 DNA: TGTGCCTGGAGTCAAAGGGGTAACACTGAAGCTTTCTTT; CDR3 protein: CAWSQRGNTEAFF
D gene: .; clone size: .; V gene: TRBV7-2; J gene: TRBJ2-1; CDR3 DNA: TGTGCCAGCAGCTTAGATTGGAGCTCCTACAATGAGCAGTTCTTC; CDR3 protein: CASSLDWSSYNEQFF
D gene: .; clone size: few; V gene: TRBV12-3/TRBV12-4; J gene: TRBJ2-7; CDR3 DNA: TGTGCCAGCAGTTTACTGGGACACCCTCAGTACTTC; CDR3 protein: CASSLLGHPQYF
D gene: TRBD1; clone size: .; V gene: TRBV6-5; J gene: TRBJ2-7; CDR3 DNA: TGTGCCAGCACCGGGACAGGGGGCGACTACGAGCAGTACTTC; CDR3 protein: CASTGTGGDYEQYF
D gene: TRBD2; clone size: .; V gene: TRBV11-2; J gene: TRBJ2-5; CDR3 DNA: TGTGCCAGCAGCCAACTAGCGGGGGACCAAGAGACCCAGTACTTC; CDR3 protein: CASSQLAGDQETQYF
D gene: .; clone size: .; V gene: TRBV30; J gene: TRBJ2-5; CDR3 DNA: TGTGCCTGGAGTGTACAAGGAGGGTTGGAGACCCAGTACTTC; CDR3 protein: CAWSVQGGLETQYF
D gene: .; clone size: .; V gene: TRBV5-1; J gene: TRBJ1-6; CDR3 DNA: TGCGCCAGCAGCGTAGAGGGGAAAAGTTCACCCCTCCACTTT; CDR3 protein: CASSVEGKSSPLHF
D gene: TRBD1; clone size: .; V gene: TRBV5-1; J gene: TRBJ1-1; CDR3 DNA: TGCGCCAGCAGCGCGAGAGGGGGCACCACTGAAGCTTTCTTT; CDR3 protein: CASSARGGTTEAFF
D gene: .; clone size: .; V gene: TRBV24-1; J gene: TRBJ1-5; CDR3 DNA: TGTGCCACCAGTGATTCCCGACAGGACCTTAGCAATCAGCCCCAGCATTTT; CDR3 protein: CATSDSRQDLSNQPQHF
D gene: .; clone size: once; V gene: TRBV19; J gene: TRBJ1-5; CDR3 DNA: TGTGCCAGTAGTATCCGAGGAGCAGAACAGCCCCAGCATTTT; CDR3 protein: CASSIRGAEQPQHF
D gene: TRBD2; clone size: .; V gene: TRBV19; J gene: TRBJ2-2; CDR3 DNA: TGTGCCAGTAGTCCCCTAGCGGGGGGGGTTGGCACCGGGGAGCTGTTTTTT; CDR3 protein: CASSPLAGGVGTGELFF
D gene: .; clone size: .; V gene: TRBV15; J gene: TRBJ1-4; CDR3 DNA: TGTGCCACCAGCAGATGGGGGGTTAACGAAAAACTGTTTTTT; CDR3 protein: CATSRWGVNEKLFF
D gene: .; clone size: once; V gene: TRBV7-8; J gene: TRBJ2-7; CDR3 DNA: TGTGCCAGCAGTCCCGCCTACGAGCAGTACTTC; CDR3 protein: CASSPAYEQYF
D gene: TRBD1; clone size: .; V gene: TRBV6-5; J gene: TRBJ1-2; CDR3 DNA: TGTGCCAGCAGAGGGACAGGGGCTCCGAACTATGGCTACACCTTC; CDR3 protein: CASRGTGAPNYGYTF
D gene: TRBD1; clone size: .; V gene: TRBV5-1; J gene: TRBJ2-2; CDR3 DNA: TGCGCCAGCAGCTCCCACCAGGGGGCAGCGAACACCGGGGAGCTGTTTTTT; CDR3 protein: CASSSHQGAANTGELFF
D gene: TRBD1; clone size: .; V gene: TRBV20-1; J gene: TRBJ2-7; CDR3 DNA: TGCAGTGCTAGTTCCTGGGGGCAGGGGGCCTACGAGCAGTACTTC; CDR3 protein: CSASSWGQGAYEQYF
D gene: TRBD1; clone size: .; V gene: TRBV6-2/TRBV6-3; J gene: TRBJ1-5; CDR3 DNA: TGTGCCAGCAGTCCGGACAGGGGGCTGCCCCAGCATTTT; CDR3 protein: CASSPDRGLPQHF
D gene: .; clone size: once; V gene: TRBV5-1; J gene: TRBJ2-7; CDR3 DNA: TGCGCCAGCAGCTTGGTGGCTTCGAGCTCCTACGAGCAGTACTTC; CDR3 protein: CASSLVASSSYEQYF
D gene: .; clone size: .; V gene: TRBV12-3/TRBV12-4; J gene: TRBJ2-5; CDR3 DNA: TGTGCCAGCAGTTTTCATCAAGAGACCCAGTACTTC; CDR3 protein: CASSFHQETQYF
D gene: TRBD1; clone size: .; V gene: TRBV5-5; J gene: TRBJ1-2; CDR3 DNA: TGTGCCAGCAGCTTGGCGGGACAGGGACCCTACGGCTACACCTTC; CDR3 protein: CASSLAGQGPYGYTF
D gene: .; clone size: .; V gene: TRBV28; J gene: TRBJ1-6; CDR3 DNA: TGTGCCAGCAGGGGGAGGGGGGGCGGCTCCTATAATTCACCCCTCCACTTT; CDR3 protein: CASRGRGGGSYNSPLHF
D gene: TRBD1; clone size: .; V gene: TRBV6-7; J gene: TRBJ2-4; CDR3 DNA: TGTGCCAGCAGTTACGAGACAGGGTTGAACATTCAGTACTTC; CDR3 protein: CASSYETGLNIQYF
D gene: TRBD2; clone size: .; V gene: TRBV7-2; J gene: TRBJ2-1; CDR3 DNA: TGTGCCAGCAGCCCCGGGGGGGGGTCCTACAATGAGCAGTTCTTC; CDR3 protein: CASSPGGGSYNEQFF
D gene: .; clone size: .; V gene: TRBV25-1; J gene: TRBJ1-1; CDR3 DNA: TGTGCCAGCGGTAAACAGGGGAACACTGAAGCTTTCTTT; CDR3 protein: CASGKQGNTEAFF
D gene: .; clone size: once; V gene: TRBV5-1; J gene: TRBJ2-3; CDR3 DNA: TGCGCCAGCAATCCAGGGGACACAGATACGCAGTATTTT; CDR3 protein: CASNPGDTDTQYF
D gene: .; clone size: .; V gene: TRBV12-3/TRBV12-4; J gene: TRBJ1-3; CDR3 DNA: TGTGCCAGCAGTTTCGGCGGTGGAAACACCATATATTTT; CDR3 protein: CASSFGGGNTIYF